The clone carrying this TCR beta chain showed up just once. Germline CDR1 GTSNPN, CDR2 SVGIG (reference sequence). The V end was cut by 4 bases, the J end by 3 bases, with 13 bases between. The CDR3 has 14 amino acids. This record belongs to a study of shared clonotypes between healthy human individuals. Repertoires were generated with immunoSEQ multiplex PCR, while TCRdb's copy carries only in-frame clones and drops some. The sample contains some 450,000 clones, roughly four fifths of which appear only once. V and J are TRBV30 and TRBJ2-1; D ambiguous. Sequenced material: PBMCs. The sequence was obtained from a woman between 35 and 50 years old in good health. Some clones in this sample may be carry-over from other donors' samples. The CDR3 sequence: CAWTLYPLYNEQFF. CDR3 DNA: TGTGCCTGGACCCTGTACCCCCTCTACAATGAGCAGTTCTTC.